This TCR beta chain emerged from a study of Ad26.COV2.S vaccination and SARS-CoV-2 variants. For the study at large: Ad26.COV2.S, an intramuscular injection, was given once or twice 56 days apart.

Sequenced by immunoSEQ multiplex PCR; TCRdb stores in-frame clones only, minus some. The sample shows approximately 480,000 clones, roughly nine tenths of them seen only once. General study findings and limits: An underestimation of total T cell responses may have resulted from the TCR breadth and depth analyses. Reports say spike-specific CD8+ and CD4+ T cell responses covered substantial breadth after vaccination.

Specified treatment: some 20 received Ad26.COV2.S at low or high dose, single or two shots; 5 received placebo; per-sample allocation not given. Day 63 after the first injection of vaccine or placebo was the sampling time. Note on this clone: The antigen is undetermined.

The CDR3 sequence is 13 residues long. The V end lost 3 bases, the J end lost 5 bases, and 8 bases lay between the germline ends. Germline CDR1 is SEHNR and CDR2 is FQNEAQ (reference sequence). Sequencing used peripheral blood, obtained in a trial of Ad26.COV2.S vaccine versus placebo. The sequence came from a person aged 18-65 years who received the Ad26.COV2.S COVID-19 vaccine or a placebo. This chain uses TRBV7-9 with TRBJ1-5; D is ambiguous. CDR3 sequence reads: CASSLRLDQPQHF. The CDR3, as DNA: TGTGCCAGCAGCTTGCGATTGGATCAGCCCCAGCATTTT.